This TCR beta chain was captured by sequencing in a study of T-cell reconstitution after alpha-beta-depleted transplantation in children. The library targeted TCRbeta and was prepared with unique molecular identifiers. TCRdb re-derived calls from the PCR reads in MiXCR, one entry per CDR3 protein. This sample has a few hundred thousand distinct CDR3 sequences, with about a quarter found just once. There are 21 residues in the CDR3. Trimming at V came to 4 bases and at J to 0 bases, leaving 17 bases not matched to a gene. The germline V gene has CDR1 KGHDR and CDR2 SFDVKD. This clonotype showed up just once.

This receptor was taken from a boy less than two years old with Wiskott-Aldrich syndrome, due to receive a stem cell transplant. The genes are TRBV24-1 and TRBJ2-6; 7 bases map to TRBD1. The sample consisted of PBMCs, taken before TCRalphabeta/CD19-depleted stem cell transplant. CDR3 in DNA: TGTGCCACCAGTGACCCCACCTTGGACAGGCTAAATATCTCTGGGGCCAACGTCCTGACTTTC. It translates to CATSDPTLDRLNISGANVLTF.